The text below deals with one T cell receptor beta chain. This entry belongs to a study of Ad26.COV2.S vaccination and SARS-CoV-2 variants. This table comes from immunoSEQ multiplex PCR, and its TCRdb copy is limited to in-frame clones, with some not included. The sample includes around 350,000 clones, about 91% seen only once; the top ten take 3% to 5%. There are 16 residues in the CDR3. CDR1 and CDR2 from the germline V gene are LGHNA and YSLEER. The germline V and J ends were trimmed by 0 bases and 2 bases, with 12 bases remaining between them. V is TRBV4-3 and J is TRBJ2-3; perhaps D is TRBD1 or TRBD2 (6 bases each). Sample: peripheral blood, taken after recovery from COVID-19. The receptor's source is a human donor who had recovered from COVID-19. The DNA of the CDR3 is TGCGCCAGCAGCCAAGACCCCGGGGGCTCCACAGATACGCAGTATTTT. Its protein product is CASSQDPGGSTDTQYF.